The rows below give T cell receptor beta chains drawn from one sample of a study of T cell responses to AZD1222 COVID-19 vaccine. Clones were read by immunoSEQ multiplex PCR, and TCRdb kept only the in-frame ones, dropping some. Altogether 95,000 to 150,000 clones are present, around 90% being singletons, with the ten largest covering 0.95% to 1.5%. The sequenced sample was peripheral blood, obtained on day 0 of AZD1222 vaccination. The origin of the receptors is an adult in good health. Each CDR3 is given with its conserved first and last residue. D genes are given only for firm matches. The size of a clone is reported for some rows only, either as once, few or many, or as a class for expanded clones.

>TRBV5-1|TRBJ1-4|NA|NA
CASSLYPQQESNEKLFF
TGCGCCAGCAGCTTGTACCCCCAACAGGAGTCTAATGAAAAACTGTTTTTT
>TRBV19|TRBJ2-7|TRBD1|NA
CASSRRQGSYEQYF
TGTGCCAGTAGTAGAAGACAGGGGAGCTACGAGCAGTACTTC
>TRBV12-3/TRBV12-4|TRBJ1-5|NA|NA
CASSLPGNQPQHF
TGTGCCAGCAGTTTACCAGGGAATCAGCCCCAGCATTTT
>TRBV7-6|TRBJ2-2|TRBD1|NA
CASSRGGYRGRNTGELFF
TGTGCCAGCAGCCGCGGTGGGTACAGGGGAAGAAACACCGGGGAGCTGTTTTTT
>TRBV29-1|TRBJ1-1|NA|once
CSVDTVNTEAFF
TGCAGCGTCGATACAGTGAACACTGAAGCTTTCTTT
>TRBV3-1/TRBV3-2|TRBJ1-2|NA|NA
CASSQGLQYYGYTF
TGTGCCAGCAGCCAAGGTCTACAGTACTATGGCTACACCTTC
>TRBV4-2|TRBJ2-2|TRBD1|NA
CASSQDRAGRGLSGLNTGELFF
TGTGCCAGCAGCCAAGATAGGGCGGGCAGGGGGCTTTCAGGTCTGAACACCGGGGAGCTGTTTTTT
>TRBV5-6|TRBJ2-6|NA|NA
CASSLGQAFSGANVLTF
TGTGCCAGCAGCTTGGGACAGGCGTTCTCTGGGGCCAACGTCCTGACTTTC
>TRBV11-3|TRBJ1-2|NA|NA
CASSLGGHGYTF
TGTGCCAGCAGCTTAGGGGGACATGGCTACACCTTC
>TRBV11-2|TRBJ1-2|TRBD1|NA
CASSLGRTGTGYTF
TGTGCCAGCAGCTTAGGGCGGACAGGGACTGGCTACACCTTC
>TRBV10-3|TRBJ1-5|TRBD1|NA
CAISEGTGGAESNQPQHF
TGTGCCATCAGTGAAGGGACAGGGGGCGCCGAGAGCAATCAGCCCCAGCATTTT
>TRBV7-2|TRBJ2-7|TRBD1|NA
CASSVTGAYEQYF
TGTGCCAGCAGTGTGACAGGGGCCTACGAGCAGTACTTC